The rows below give T cell receptor beta chains drawn from one sample of a study of beta chain features in type 1 diabetes. Clones were read by immunoSEQ multiplex PCR, and TCRdb kept only the in-frame ones, dropping some. The data contain over 700,000 clones, roughly 16% of them seen just once; the ten biggest clones take up 0.02% to 0.03%. The sequenced sample consisted of naive CD4+ T cells from blood. All receptors derive from a woman aged 18 to 35 in good health. Each CDR3 is given with its conserved first and last residue. The D gene is left open where the match is weak. Size values are once, few and many counts, or a class for expanded clones, and some rows have none.

j_gene,abundance,v_gene,d_gene,CDR3nt,CDR3aa
TRBJ2-6,.,TRBV5-4,.,TGTGCCAGCAGCTTGTTCGGTTTAGGAGGGGCCAACGTCCTGACTTTC,CASSLFGLGGANVLTF
TRBJ1-1,few,TRBV7-3,.,TGTGCCAGCAGCCCCTCATCGGGCAGACCGAACACTGAAGCTTTCTTT,CASSPSSGRPNTEAFF
TRBJ2-2,few,TRBV28,.,TGTGCCAGCACAGAATGGTCGGGCGGAAACACCGGGGAGCTGTTTTTT,CASTEWSGGNTGELFF
TRBJ2-3,few,TRBV19,.,TGTGCCAGTAGTGCCGGGGACTTTATACATACGCAGTATTTT,CASSAGDFIHTQYF
TRBJ1-1,.,TRBV7-2,.,TGTGCCAGCAGTAGAGCAGTGGGACTTAACACTGAAGCTTTCTTT,CASSRAVGLNTEAFF
TRBJ2-2,.,TRBV5-1,TRBD2,TGCGCCAGCAGCCCGGGACTAGCGGGAGCCGGGGAGCTGTTTTTT,CASSPGLAGAGELFF
TRBJ1-2,few,TRBV6-5,.,TGTGCCAGCAGTTTGCAAGGGGCCAACTATGGCTACACCTTC,CASSLQGANYGYTF
TRBJ2-7,few,TRBV18,TRBD2,TGTGCCAGCTCACCTCTAGCGGGCCTTTCCATCTACGAGCAGTACTTC,CASSPLAGLSIYEQYF
TRBJ2-3,.,TRBV15,TRBD2,TGTGCCACCAGCGATGGACTAGCGGGAGGGCCACCAACAGATACGCAGTATTTT,CATSDGLAGGPPTDTQYF
TRBJ2-2,.,TRBV7-3,TRBD2,TGTGCCAGCAGCTTACTAGCGGGAGGGCCGAACACCGGGGAGCTGTTTTTT,CASSLLAGGPNTGELFF
TRBJ2-3,few,TRBV5-5,.,TGTGCCAGCAGAGAGCCGGGTACGCAGTATTTT,CASREPGTQYF
TRBJ2-7,few,TRBV7-9,.,TGTGCCAGCAGCTGGACAAACCTAAGGGACATCTCCTACGAGCAGTACTTC,CASSWTNLRDISYEQYF
TRBJ2-5,few,TRBV2,.,TGTGCCAGCAGTGACCCAAGGCAGACCCAGTACTTC,CASSDPRQTQYF
TRBJ2-3,.,TRBV11-2,.,TGTGCCAGCAGCTTCGGGGCAGATACGCAGTATTTT,CASSFGADTQYF
TRBJ2-7,few,TRBV6-6,TRBD2,TGTGCCAGCAGTTGGGGGGGGAACTCCTACGAGCAGTACTTC,CASSWGGNSYEQYF
TRBJ1-1,few,TRBV7-9,.,TGTGCCAGCAGCTTTATCCGTTCAGGCAGGGCGAACACTGAAGCTTTCTTT,CASSFIRSGRANTEAFF
TRBJ2-5,few,TRBV28,.,TGTGCCAGCAGTCGACAGTCATCGGAGACCCAGTACTTC,CASSRQSSETQYF
TRBJ2-1,.,TRBV7-2,TRBD2,TGTGCCAGCAGCTTAATGGTAGGACTAGCCAAGAATGAGCAGTTCTTC,CASSLMVGLAKNEQFF
TRBJ1-2,.,TRBV5-1,.,TGCGCCAGCAGCTTGTCTGGGAACTATGGCTACACCTTC,CASSLSGNYGYTF
TRBJ1-4,few,TRBV7-9,.,TGTGCCAGCAGCTCTGGACAGCTCGCTGAAAAACTGTTTTTT,CASSSGQLAEKLFF
TRBJ2-5,.,TRBV29-1,.,TGCAGCGTTGAAGGGCTAGGGGCCCAGTACTTC,CSVEGLGAQYF
TRBJ2-2,few,TRBV5-1,.,TGCGCCAGCAGCTCCTCGAACACCGGGGAGCTGTTTTTT,CASSSSNTGELFF
TRBJ2-7,.,TRBV28,.,TGTGCCAGCAGCCCCGCACAGGGTTACGAGCAGTACTTC,CASSPAQGYEQYF
TRBJ1-3,.,TRBV25-1,TRBD1,TGTGCCAGCAGTGAATACCTTAAGGGACAGGGAGCTGGAAACACCATATATTTT,CASSEYLKGQGAGNTIYF
TRBJ2-2,few,TRBV7-2,.,TGTGCCAGCAGTCCGGACAGCACCGGGGAGCTGTTTTTT,CASSPDSTGELFF
TRBJ2-3,few,TRBV4-2,.,TGTGCCAGCAGCCATCACAGCACAGATACGCAGTATTTT,CASSHHSTDTQYF
TRBJ2-7,few,TRBV7-6,.,TGTGCCAGCAGCTTAGTAGGACGGGGGTCCTACGAGCAGTACTTC,CASSLVGRGSYEQYF
TRBJ2-5,.,TRBV18,TRBD2,TGTGCCAGCGGGGGGACTAAAGAGACCCAGTACTTC,CASGGTKETQYF